The present T cell receptor beta chain was sequenced within a study of shared clonotypes between healthy human individuals. Those who donated were healthy HIV-negative adults, with no recent acute infections or vaccinations reported. TCRdb's copy holds only in-frame clones and misses some; the assay was immunoSEQ multiplex PCR. The table shows 2 million to 2.5 million clones, with 90% to 95% occurring only once. Sequencing input: naive CD4+ T cells from PBMCs. Subset given: CD45RA+ positively selected. This clonotype originated in a young man in good health. Some clones in this sample may be carry-over from other donors' samples.

CDR3 sequence (DNA): TGTGCCAGCAGTGAAGCGATGGGGGCAGATGAAAAACTGTTTTTT. Its protein product is CASSEAMGADEKLFF. The chain couples TRBV6-1 to TRBJ1-4, with a possible D match to TRBD1 (6 bases). The germline V gene has CDR1 MNHNS and CDR2 SASEGT. This CDR3 spans 15 amino acids. Trimming pared 0 bases from V and 6 bases from J, leaving 11 bases between.